What follows are 21 T cell receptor beta chains derived from one specimen sequenced in a study of tumor and adjacent non-tumor tissue in lung cancer (dated by TCRdb to 2016 to 2019). Libraries were prepared through multiplex PCR. TCRdb records Illumina HiSeq 2500 as the sequencer. Following protocols modified from ARM-PCR, the researchers constructed TCRbeta libraries through three rounds of nested PCR with primers (Table S4). In-frame beta chains were kept once TCRdb had trimmed the public reads at Q25 with fastp and called clones with MiXCR. Identical CDR3 proteins give one entry, which carries the most common genes and DNA. This sample comprises approximately 120,000 distinct CDR3 sequences, about 61% of them detected only once. Around a fifth of the sample rests with the top ten. RNA was isolated from bulk unsorted tissue, and RNA quality was assessed with a NanoDrop ND-1000 and an Agilent 2100. Distant non-tumor tissue taken more than 3 cm from the tumor edge was used as the normal lung sample.

Sequencing input: distant non-tumor lung tissue. These receptors were taken from a man aged 60 to 69 with non-small cell lung cancer.

A single count supports this clonotype. This chain uses TRBV11-3 with TRBJ2-3; TRBD2 agrees at 14 bases. Germline V lookup: CDR1 SGHNT, CDR2 YENEEA. CDR3 size: 16 residues. CDR3 sequence: CVSSTGLAGGTDTQYF. The CDR3 DNA sequence: TGTGTCAGTAGCACGGGACTAGCGGGAGGCACAGATACGCAGTATTTT. The whole variable domain, remainder taken from reference TRBV11-3 and TRBJ2-3, is EAGVVQSPRYKIIEKKQPVAFWCNPISGHNTLYWYLQNLGQGPELLIRYENEEAVDDSQLPKDRFSAERLKGVDSTLKIQPAELGDSAVYLCVSSTGLAGGTDTQYFGPGTRLTVL.

Details on this clonotype: One end of the junction fails to match germline, which may point to a read error. The chain combines TRBV6-1 with TRBJ2-2; D perhaps matches TRBD1 (6 bases). This CDR3 has 14 amino acids. Germline V gene lookup returns CDR1 MNHNS and CDR2 SASEGT. CDR3 nucleotides: TGCGCCAGCAGTGAAAGTCAGGGGCTCGGGGAGATGTTTTTT. It is translated as CASSESQGLGEMFF.

In the case of this clonotype: The junction does not match germline at one end; this may be a read error. The rearrangement links TRBV29-1 to TRBJ2-7; D perhaps matches TRBD1 (5 bases). The CDR3 runs 12 residues. The germline V gene has CDR1 SQVTM and CDR2 ANQGSEA. CDR3 loop: CSGHSISYKQYF. The CDR3 DNA is TGCAGTGGACACTCAATCTCCTACAAGCAGTACTTC.

This clonotype was counted a few times. The chain recombines TRBV20-1 with TRBJ2-7; D remains ambiguous. V was shortened by 3 bases and J by 7 bases, with 13 bases between the two germline ends. This CDR3 comprises 12 residues. Germline lookup yields CDR1 DFQATT and CDR2 SNEGSKA (reference sequence). The CDR3 sequence is CSASRRVGEQYF. The CDR3 DNA reads TGCAGTGCTAGTAGGCGAGTGGGGGAGCAGTACTTC.

This clonotype has ten or more counts. The J gene is TRBJ1-3, the V gene TRBV6-5; D call uncertain. The V end lost 5 bases, the J end lost 1 base, and 3 bases lay between the germline ends. The CDR3 is made up of 12 amino acids. In germline, CDR1 is MNHEY, CDR2 SVGAGI. In nucleotides, the CDR3 is TGTGCCAGCAGTGGATCTGGAAACACCATATATTTT. This codes for CASSGSGNTIYF.

There are many counts of this clonotype. V gene TRBV20-1 combines with J gene TRBJ1-5; D remains unclear. Germline V gene sequence: CDR1 DFQATT, CDR2 SNEGSKA (reference sequence). V was clipped by 3 bases and J by 2 bases, with 17 bases between them. This CDR3 comprises 16 residues. CDR3: CSASISDYRGNQPQHF. The CDR3 DNA sequence: TGCAGTGCTAGTATTTCAGACTATAGGGGCAATCAGCCCCAGCATTTT.

As regards this clonotype: This clone may be a read error of a much larger clone one base away. The CDR3, as DNA: TGCAGTGTTAGAGATAATTGGCAGGGGGCTTCGAACACTGAAGCTTTCTTT. Its translation is CSVRDNWQGASNTEAFF. The chain recombines TRBV20-1 with TRBJ1-1; 8 nucleotides line up with TRBD1. CDR3 length: 17 amino acids. Germline V gives CDR1 DFQATT, CDR2 SNEGSKA (reference sequence).

The chain employs TRBV5-1 and TRBJ2-5; no clear D gene. Trimming cost V 0 bases and J 4 bases, with 13 bases left between them. The germline V gene has CDR1 SGHRS and CDR2 YFSETQ. The CDR3 has 15 residues. The CDR3 reads CASSLGTESLETQYF. In nucleotides, the CDR3 is TGCGCCAGCAGCTTGGGGACGGAGAGTCTAGAGACCCAGTACTTC.

This clonotype showed up many times. The rearrangement links TRBV10-2 to TRBJ2-3, with no clear D. V was pared by 6 bases and J by 2 bases, with 9 bases between. The germline CDR1 and CDR2 sequences are WSHSY and SAAADI. CDR3 length equals 13 residues. Here the CDR3 DNA reads TGCGCCAGCAGGGCCTCAAACACAGATACGCAGTATTTT. Translated, it gives CASRASNTDTQYF.

Regarding this clonotype: Relative to the germline gene, one junction end is altered; a read error may explain this. The V and J genes are TRBV2 and TRBJ1-2, with D perhaps matching TRBD1 (6 bases). CDR3 length equals 14 residues. Germline CDR1 and CDR2: SNHLY and FYNNEI. CDR3 sequence reads: CTSSEQGTNYGYTF. DNA for the CDR3: TGTACCAGCAGTGAGCAGGGGACTAACTATGGCTACACCTTT.

Turning to this clonotype: A much larger clone sits a single nucleotide away, making a read error possible. The V call is TRBV7-8, the J call TRBJ2-3; 8 bases fit TRBD2. This CDR3 is 15 amino acids long. V lost 2 bases to trimming and J lost 6 bases; unmatched junction nucleotides: 7. Germline CDR1 and CDR2: SGHVS and FQNEAQ. CDR3 bases: TGTGCCAGCAGCTTAATCGGGGGGGCAGGGGATACGCAGTATTTT. Its protein product is CASSLIGGAGDTQYF.

Worth noting for this clonotype: The junction departs from the called germline gene at one end, perhaps through a read error. The rearrangement links TRBV5-1 to TRBJ2-3, with D possibly matching TRBD2 (6 bases). Germline-derived CDR1 and CDR2 are SGHRS and YFSETQ. The CDR3 runs to 14 residues. CDR3 sequence: CASSILASTDTQYF. CDR3 nucleotides: TGCGCCAGCAGCATACTAGCTAGCACAGATACGCAGTATTTC.

The V gene is TRBV7-3, the J gene TRBJ2-3; 12 nucleotides agree with TRBD2. The CDR3 sequence is 23 residues long. J was trimmed by 3 bases and V by 6 bases; bases with no gene match: 28. CDR1 SGHTA and CDR2 FQGTGA come from the germline V gene. For the CDR3, the DNA is TGTGCCAGCAGTACCTCTGAACGCATATCCGCTAGCGGGAGGGCCGATCAAACAGATACGCAGTATTTT. It specifies CASSTSERISASGRADQTDTQYF.

This clonotype came up once. At one end the junction does not follow the germline gene, possibly because of a read error. The V and J genes are TRBV11-2 and TRBJ1-2, with D possibly being TRBD1 (5 bases). The CDR3 loop spans 14 amino acids. The germline CDR1 and CDR2 sequences are SGHAT and FQNNGV. The CDR3, as DNA: TGTGCCACCAGCGCGAGTACGGGGGTCTGTGGCTACACCTTC. Its translation is CATSASTGVCGYTF.

On this clonotype itself: A much larger clone lies a single base off, so this may be a read error. The genes are TRBV29-1 and TRBJ1-1; D ambiguous. This CDR3 is built from 10 residues. CDR1 and CDR2 from the germline V gene are SQVTM and ANQGSEA. CDR3 in amino acids: CRALDTEAFF. The DNA for the CDR3 is TGCAGGGCCCTGGACACTGAAGCTTTCTTT.

Remarks on this clonotype: The junction differs from germline at one of its ends, possibly a read error. The CDR3 region is CGAPPGTEETHYF. Here the CDR3 DNA reads TGCGGTGCTCCACCCGGGACAGAAGAGACCCATTACTTC. The rearrangement joins TRBV20-1 to TRBJ2-5; 7 bases line up with TRBD1. Germline V gene data show CDR1 as DFQATT and CDR2 as SNEGSKA (reference sequence). The CDR3 totals 13 residues.

The chain carries TRBV6-5 and TRBJ2-7; 9 nucleotides match TRBD1. This CDR3 region has 15 residues. Germline V lookup: CDR1 MNHEY, CDR2 SVGAGI. With 5 bases clipped from V and 4 bases from J, the junction kept 9 bases outside the gene matches. The CDR3 protein is CASSPPPGQGYEQYF. The CDR3 region has the DNA TGTGCCAGCAGTCCACCTCCGGGACAGGGTTACGAGCAGTACTTC.

This clonotype appeared once. Relative to the germline gene, one junction end is altered; a read error may explain this. V gene TRBV12-3 or TRBV12-4 combines with J gene TRBJ2-7; D call uncertain. CDR3 length: 13 residues. The CDR3 region has the DNA TGTGCCAGCAGCGACAACAGAGTATACGAGCACTACTTC. Protein: CASSDNRVYEHYF.

A remark on this clonotype: A much larger clone lies one base from this, so it may be a read error. This CDR3 is missing its conserved last phenylalanine or tryptophan, likely due to a read error. The J gene is TRBJ2-6, the V gene TRBV20-1, with D possibly matching TRBD2 (5 bases). The germline V gene encodes CDR1 DFQATT and CDR2 SNEGSKA (reference sequence). Between the trimmed V and J ends, which lost 4 bases and 1 base, there was a span of 11 bases. CDR3 length: 15 residues. As DNA, the CDR3 is TGCAGTGCTATCGGGGTTGCATCTGGGGCCAACGTCCTGACTCTC. This codes for CSAIGVASGANVLTL.

About this clonotype: A junction boundary mismatches the germline segment, possibly from a read error. The J gene is TRBJ2-5, the V gene TRBV11-2; the D call may be TRBD1 or TRBD2 (5 bases each). The CDR3 is made up of 16 amino acids. Germline assignment: CDR1 SGHAT and CDR2 FQNNGV. The CDR3 DNA follows: TGTGCTGGCAGCCCCCGTACTAGTGGGGTGGGGGAGACACAGTACTTC. Its translation is CAGSPRTSGVGETQYF. Looking up the rest from reference TRBV11-2 and TRBJ2-5 gives the full variable domain: EAGVAQSPRYKIIEKRQSVAFWCNPISGHATLYWYQQILGQGPKLLIQFQNNGVVDDSQLPKDRFSAERLKGVDSTLKIQPAKLEDSAVYLCAGSPRTSGVGETQYFGPGTRLLVL.

There are many counts of this clonotype. The chain uses TRBV6-5 and TRBJ1-4; D perhaps matches TRBD1 (5 bases). The CDR3 is 15 amino acids. The V gene's germline CDR1 is MNHEY and CDR2 SVGAGI. Trimming stripped 1 base from V and 0 bases from J, with 6 bases between. For the CDR3, the DNA is TGTGCCAGCAGTTACTTGGGGGCAACTAATGAAAAACTGTTTTTT. Protein sequence: CASSYLGATNEKLFF.